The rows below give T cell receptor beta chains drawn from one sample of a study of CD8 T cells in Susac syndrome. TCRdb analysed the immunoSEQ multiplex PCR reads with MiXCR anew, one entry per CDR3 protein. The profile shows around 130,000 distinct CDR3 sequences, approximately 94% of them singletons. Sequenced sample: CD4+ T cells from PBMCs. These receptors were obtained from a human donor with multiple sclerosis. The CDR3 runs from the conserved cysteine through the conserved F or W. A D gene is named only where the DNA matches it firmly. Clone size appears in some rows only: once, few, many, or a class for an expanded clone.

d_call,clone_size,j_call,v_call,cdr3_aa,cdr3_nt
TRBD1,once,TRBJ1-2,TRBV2,CATPPGQNYGYTF,TGTGCCACCCCCCCGGGACAGAACTATGGCTACACCTTC
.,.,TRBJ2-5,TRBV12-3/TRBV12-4,CASSNGAPETQYF,TGTGCCAGCAGTAACGGCGCCCCGGAGACCCAGTACTTC
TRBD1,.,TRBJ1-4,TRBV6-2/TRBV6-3,CASSYRDRVNEKLFF,TGTGCCAGCAGTTACCGAGACAGGGTGAATGAAAAACTGTTTTTT
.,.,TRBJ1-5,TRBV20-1,CSARPGGPRNQPQHF,TGCAGTGCTAGACCTGGGGGGCCTCGAAATCAGCCCCAGCATTTT
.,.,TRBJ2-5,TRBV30,CAWSWQGQETQYF,TGTGCCTGGAGTTGGCAGGGCCAAGAGACCCAGTACTTC
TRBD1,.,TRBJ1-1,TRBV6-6,CASSQGEGTEAFF,TGTGCCAGCAGCCAGGGGGAAGGCACTGAAGCTTTCTTT
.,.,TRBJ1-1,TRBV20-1,CSAETRANTEAFF,TGCAGTGCTGAGACTAGGGCGAACACTGAAGCTTTCTTT
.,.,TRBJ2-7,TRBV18,CASGGRDSGDEQYF,TGTGCCAGCGGAGGTAGGGACAGCGGGGACGAGCAGTACTTC
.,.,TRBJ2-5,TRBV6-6,CASSYSTLPAQYF,TGTGCCAGCAGTTACTCGACCCTTCCGGCCCAGTACTTC
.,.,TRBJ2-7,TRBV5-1,CASSLEAGVYEQYF,TGCGCCAGCAGCTTGGAGGCAGGGGTCTACGAGCAGTACTTC
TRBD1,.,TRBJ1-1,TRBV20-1,CSARGQGGTSTEAFF,TGCAGTGCTAGAGGACAGGGGGGAACCTCCACTGAAGCTTTCTTT
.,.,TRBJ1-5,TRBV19,CASIGTFGNSNQPQHF,TGTGCCAGTATCGGGACATTTGGGAATAGCAATCAGCCCCAGCATTTT
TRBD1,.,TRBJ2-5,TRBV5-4,CASSLNRGHQETQYF,TGTGCCAGCAGCTTGAACAGGGGGCACCAAGAGACCCAGTACTTC
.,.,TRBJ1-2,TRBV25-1,CASSEVGEPDGYTF,TGTGCCAGCAGTGAGGTCGGCGAACCTGATGGCTACACCTTC
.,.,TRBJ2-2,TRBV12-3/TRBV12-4,CASSTYAGLDTGELFF,TGTGCCAGCAGTACATATGCCGGACTGGACACCGGGGAGCTGTTTTTT
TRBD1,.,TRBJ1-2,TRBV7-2,CASSSAYRGEGYTF,TGTGCCAGCAGCTCCGCTTACAGGGGGGAAGGCTACACCTTC
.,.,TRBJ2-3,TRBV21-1,CASSKGRNSTDTQYF,TGTGCCAGCAGCAAAGGAAGAAACAGCACAGATACGCAGTATTTT
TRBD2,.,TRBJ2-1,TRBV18,CASSPPIRLAGGDEQFF,TGTGCCAGCTCACCACCGATCCGACTAGCGGGAGGGGATGAGCAGTTCTTC
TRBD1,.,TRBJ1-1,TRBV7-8,CASSSDRGILNTEAFF,TGTGCCAGCAGCTCAGACAGGGGGATTTTGAACACTGAAGCTTTCTTT
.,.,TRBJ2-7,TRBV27,CASSLGDHEQYF,TGTGCCAGCAGTTTGGGGGACCACGAGCAGTACTTC
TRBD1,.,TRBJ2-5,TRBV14,CASSQRDRGRETQYF,TGTGCCAGCAGCCAACGTGACAGGGGTAGAGAGACCCAGTACTTC
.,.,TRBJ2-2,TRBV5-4,CASSPRGVSKGELFF,TGTGCCAGCAGCCCGCGAGGGGTTAGCAAAGGGGAGCTGTTTTTT
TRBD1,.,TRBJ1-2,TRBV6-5,CASGKTGTGEYGYTF,TGTGCCAGCGGTAAAACCGGGACAGGTGAATATGGCTACACCTTC
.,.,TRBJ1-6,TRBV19,CASTPGGIDSPLHF,TGTGCCAGTACCCCGGGTGGGATTGATTCACCCCTCCACTTT
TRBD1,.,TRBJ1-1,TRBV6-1,CASSSGQGSTEAFF,TGTGCCAGCAGTTCGGGACAGGGGAGCACTGAAGCTTTCTTT
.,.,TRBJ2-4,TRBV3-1,CASSQDPRGPGWGKNIQYF,TGTGCCAGCAGCCAAGATCCGCGGGGGCCAGGTTGGGGCAAAAACATTCAGTACTTC
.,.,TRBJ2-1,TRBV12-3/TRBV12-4,CASSLERYNEQFF,TGTGCCAGCAGCCTCGAACGTTACAATGAGCAGTTCTTC
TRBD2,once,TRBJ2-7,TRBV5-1,CASSLEVAGLLGEQYF,TGCGCCAGCAGCTTGGAGGTAGCGGGTCTCCTAGGCGAGCAGTACTTC
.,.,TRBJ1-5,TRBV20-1,CSASEGSSQPQHF,TGCAGTGCTAGTGAGGGGTCCAGTCAGCCCCAGCATTTT
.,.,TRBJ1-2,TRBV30,CAWRASTDRYGYTF,TGTGCCTGGAGAGCGTCGACCGACCGCTATGGCTACACCTTC
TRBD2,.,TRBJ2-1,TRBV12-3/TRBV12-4,CASTLAGAYNEQFF,TGTGCCAGCACCTTAGCGGGGGCCTACAATGAGCAGTTCTTC
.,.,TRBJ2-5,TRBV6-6,CASRRRREETQYF,TGTGCCAGCAGACGACGCAGGGAAGAGACCCAGTACTTC
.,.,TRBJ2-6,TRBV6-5,CASSYDPSGANVLTF,TGTGCCAGCAGTTACGACCCCTCTGGGGCCAACGTCCTGACTTTC
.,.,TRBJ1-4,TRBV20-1,CSARLGQTNEKLFF,TGCAGTGCTAGACTCGGACAGACTAATGAAAAACTGTTTTTT
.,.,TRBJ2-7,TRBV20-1,CSARGAGSSYEQYF,TGCAGTGCTAGAGGGGCGGGCAGCTCCTACGAGCAGTACTTC
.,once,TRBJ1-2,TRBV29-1,CSVEGRADNYGYTF,TGCAGCGTTGAAGGTCGGGCAGATAACTATGGCTACACCTTC
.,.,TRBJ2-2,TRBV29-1,CSVEELGGSTGELFF,TGCAGCGTTGAAGAGTTGGGAGGCTCCACCGGGGAGCTGTTTTTT
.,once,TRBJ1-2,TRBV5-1,CASRPTENGYTF,TGCGCCAGCAGGCCTACAGAGAATGGCTACACCTTC
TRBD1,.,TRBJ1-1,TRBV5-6,CASSLAGTGAARAFF,TGTGCCAGCAGCTTGGCCGGGACAGGGGCCGCTCGAGCTTTCTTT
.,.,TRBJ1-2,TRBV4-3,CASSPNDGYTF,TGCGCCAGCAGTCCGAACGATGGCTACACCTTC
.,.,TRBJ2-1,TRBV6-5,CASSYSGRGPSPNNEQFF,TGTGCCAGCAGTTACAGTGGCAGGGGCCCTTCCCCGAACAATGAGCAGTTCTTC
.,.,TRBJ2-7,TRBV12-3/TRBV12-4,CASSTYDEQYF,TGTGCCAGCAGCACCTACGACGAGCAGTACTTC
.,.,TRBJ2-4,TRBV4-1,CASSQGAGMKIQYF,TGCGCCAGCAGCCAAGGGGCGGGGATGAAGATTCAGTACTTC
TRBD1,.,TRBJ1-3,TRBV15,CATSRDHRAGGNTIYF,TGTGCCACCAGCAGAGATCACCGGGCAGGGGGGAACACCATATATTTT
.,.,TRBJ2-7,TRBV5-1,CASSLARPADEQYF,TGCGCCAGCAGCCTGGCGCGACCTGCGGACGAGCAGTACTTC
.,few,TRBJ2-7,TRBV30,CAWSGWGEQYF,TGTGCCTGGAGTGGGTGGGGGGAGCAGTACTTC